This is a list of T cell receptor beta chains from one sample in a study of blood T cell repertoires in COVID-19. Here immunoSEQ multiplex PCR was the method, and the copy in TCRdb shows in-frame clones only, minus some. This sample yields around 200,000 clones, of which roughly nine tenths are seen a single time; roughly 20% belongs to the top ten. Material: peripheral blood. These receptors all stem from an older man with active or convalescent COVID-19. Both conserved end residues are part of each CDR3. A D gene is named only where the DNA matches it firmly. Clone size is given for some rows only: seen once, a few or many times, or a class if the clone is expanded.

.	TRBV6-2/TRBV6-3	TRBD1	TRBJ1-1	CASSSNDAGGKSTEAFF	TGTGCCAGCAGTTCCAACGACGCAGGGGGGAAGAGCACTGAAGCTTTCTTT
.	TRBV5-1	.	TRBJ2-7	CASSLWEGLLYEQYF	TGCGCCAGCAGCTTGTGGGAAGGACTGCTCTACGAGCAGTACTTC
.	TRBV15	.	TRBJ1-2	CATSRAGQNGYTF	TGTGCCACCAGCAGAGCAGGACAGAATGGCTACACCTTC
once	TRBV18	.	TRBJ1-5	CASSPRQNQPQHF	TGTGCCAGCTCACCGCGGCAGAATCAGCCCCAGCATTTT
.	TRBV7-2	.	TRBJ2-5	CASRNTFIETQYF	TGTGCCAGCAGAAATACATTCATAGAGACCCAGTACTTC
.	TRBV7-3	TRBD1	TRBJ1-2	CASSLTGTDYGYTF	TGTGCCAGCAGCCTTACCGGGACAGACTATGGCTACACCTTC
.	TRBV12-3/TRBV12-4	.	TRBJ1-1	CASIFGTGTEAFF	TGTGCCAGCATCTTCGGAACGGGGACTGAAGCTTTCTTT
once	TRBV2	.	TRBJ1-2	CASSELTANYGYTF	TGTGCCAGCAGTGAACTGACAGCTAACTATGGCTACACCTTC
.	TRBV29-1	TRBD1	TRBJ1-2	CSVARRTGEEYTF	TGCAGCGTTGCGCGAAGGACAGGGGAAGAGTACACCTTC
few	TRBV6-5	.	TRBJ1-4	CASSYAGGKLFF	TGTGCCAGCAGTTATGCGGGGGGAAAACTGTTTTTT
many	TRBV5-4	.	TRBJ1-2	CASSPDGNYGYTF	TGTGCCAGCAGCCCCGACGGGAACTATGGCTACACCTTC
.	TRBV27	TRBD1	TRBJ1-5	CASSSRGQGGQPQHF	TGTGCCAGCAGTTCAAGAGGACAGGGTGGGCAGCCCCAGCATTTT
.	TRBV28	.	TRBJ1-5	CACGSNQPQHF	TGTGCCTGCGGTAGCAATCAGCCCCAGCATTTT
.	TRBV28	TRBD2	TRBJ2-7	CASGGGTSGRGHEQYF	TGTGCCAGCGGGGGGGGGACTAGCGGGAGAGGGCACGAGCAGTACTTC
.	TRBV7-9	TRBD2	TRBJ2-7	CASSSLTSLYEQYF	TGTGCCAGCAGCTCGTTGACTAGCCTCTACGAGCAGTACTTC